This T cell receptor (beta chain) stems from a study of blood T cell repertoires in COVID-19. Study-wide context: Donors in the United States, Italy and Spain gave samples during acute or convalescent COVID-19. Nucleic acid was either cDNA or gDNA, and it came from T cells, B-cell-depleted T cells, or PBMCs.

The CDR3 sequence is 15 residues long. V was pared by 3 bases and J by 0 bases, with 9 bases between. Germline values: CDR1 SGHRS, CDR2 YFSETQ. Original handling: Reference gene primer amplification yielded estimated nucleated cell counts. Profiled with immunoSEQ multiplex PCR; TCRdb holds only in-frame clones, not every one. From that table come the V and J calls and clone size; the DNA was used to work out D and trimming. Here the sample spans about 86,000 clones, over 80% being singletons. The rearrangement uses TRBV5-1 and TRBJ2-2, with D possibly TRBD1 on 6 matching bases. Sequencing was performed on peripheral blood. The receptor was isolated from a woman of 80 years or more with active or convalescent COVID-19. CDR3: CASSWTAPNTGELFF. As DNA, the CDR3 is TGCGCCAGCAGCTGGACAGCCCCGAACACCGGGGAGCTGTTTTTT.